The entry below gives a single T cell receptor (beta chain) sequence along with its context. What it recognizes is unknown. J lost 0 bases, V lost 5 bases, and 4 bases had no gene match. This CDR3 region has 16 residues. Germline V gives CDR1 MNHNY, CDR2 SVGAGI (reference sequence). The sample comes from a study of shared clonotypes between healthy human individuals. Data came from immunoSEQ multiplex PCR; TCRdb stores just in-frame clones and leaves some out. The sample consists of 850,000 to 1,200,000 clones, 65% to 75% of them appearing once. Regarding the study as a whole: At large depth, rarefaction still showed sorted-subset sequencing to be incomplete. Sampling was confined to blood; repertoires within tissues likely differ. Compared with memory subsets, naive subsets generally had larger estimated richness.

The sequence derives from a man between 18 and 35 years old in good health. Sequenced: memory CD4+ T cells sorted from blood. Specified subset: CD45RA-negative fraction. The chain couples TRBV6-6 to TRBJ1-3, with TRBD1 matching 10 bases. CDR3 in DNA: TGTGCCAGCAGTAGCCGGGACAGGGGCTCTGGAAACACCATATATTTT. Translating it yields CASSSRDRGSGNTIYF.